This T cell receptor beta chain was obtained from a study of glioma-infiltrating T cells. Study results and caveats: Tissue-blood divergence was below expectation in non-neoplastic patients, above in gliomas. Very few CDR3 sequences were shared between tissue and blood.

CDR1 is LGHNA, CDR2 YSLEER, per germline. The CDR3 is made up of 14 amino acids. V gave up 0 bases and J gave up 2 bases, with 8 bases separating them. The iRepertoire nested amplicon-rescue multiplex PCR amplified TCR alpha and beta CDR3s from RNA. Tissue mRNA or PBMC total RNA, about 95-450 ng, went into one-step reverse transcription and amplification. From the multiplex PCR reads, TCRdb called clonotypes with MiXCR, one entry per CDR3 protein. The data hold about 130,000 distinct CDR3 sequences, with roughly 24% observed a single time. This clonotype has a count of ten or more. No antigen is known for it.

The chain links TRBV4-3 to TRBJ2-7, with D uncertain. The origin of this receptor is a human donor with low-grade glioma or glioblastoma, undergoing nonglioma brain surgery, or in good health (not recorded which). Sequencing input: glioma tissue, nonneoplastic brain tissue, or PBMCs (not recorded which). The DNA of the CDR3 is TGCGCCAGCAGCCAAGACGCCTCCACCTACGAGCAGTACTTC. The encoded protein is CASSQDASTYEQYF.